This passage covers 23 T cell receptor beta chains from one sample sequenced in a study of response to subunit inactivated influenza vaccine. A single record per CDR3 protein comes from TCRdb applying MiXCR to the RT-PCR reads. The table shows over 650,000 distinct CDR3 sequences, with around 20% occurring only once. This sample comprised PBMCs from blood, obtained about 5 days after vaccination. These receptor sequences come from a man aged 45-65 years who received an inactivated influenza vaccine.

This clonotype appeared many times. J is TRBJ2-1 and V is TRBV10-3, with D unresolved. V lost 1 base and J lost 10, with 14 bases in between. Germline values: CDR1 ENHRY, CDR2 SYGVKD. The length of the CDR3 is 14 residues. CDR3 in DNA: TGTGCCATCAGTGAGTTAGGCCTAGTGGGCGAGCAGTTCTTC. Amino acid sequence: CAISELGLVGEQFF.

This clonotype was counted a single time. The rearrangement joins TRBV5-1 to TRBJ2-1, with 10 bases matching TRBD2. V was clipped by 0 bases and J by 10 bases; unmatched bases: 7. Germline V gene sequence: CDR1 SGHRS, CDR2 YFSETQ. CDR3 length: 15 residues. The CDR3 DNA reads TGCGCCAGCAGCTTGGTACTAGCGGGAAATATCGAGCAGTTCTTC. Protein product: CASSLVLAGNIEQFF.

The chain employs TRBV9 and TRBJ2-2; no definite D call. The V gene lost 0 bases and the J gene lost 5 bases, with 8 bases spanning the gap. From germline, CDR1 is SGDLS and CDR2 YYNGEE. This CDR3 has 14 residues. CDR3 loop: CASSVGTHTGELFF. The CDR3 bases are TGTGCCAGCAGCGTAGGTACGCATACCGGGGAGCTGTTTTTT.

This chain links TRBV21-1 with TRBJ2-7; the table's D call, TRBD1, has no DNA check behind it. TRBV21-1 is marked as a pseudogene. This CDR3 region has 16 residues. This CDR3 is CASSSTRWDSSYEQYF. The CDR3 DNA is TGTGCCAGCAGCAGTACGAGATGGGACAGCTCCTACGAGCAGTACTTC.

There are a few counts of this clonotype. V gene TRBV7-9 combines with J gene TRBJ1-6; D is possibly TRBD1 (6 bases). The CDR3 totals 14 residues. Germline CDR1 reads SEHNR; CDR2 reads FQNEAQ (reference sequence). The germline V and J ends were trimmed by 6 bases and 8 bases, with 14 bases remaining between them. The CDR3 loop reads CASRLGAGDSPLHF. In nucleotides, the CDR3 is TGTGCCAGCAGGCTCGGGGCAGGGGATTCACCCCTCCACTTT.

The chain carries TRBV7-9 and TRBJ2-7; D is possibly TRBD1 (6 bases). The CDR3 runs to 14 residues. Germline values: CDR1 SEHNR, CDR2 FQNEAQ (reference sequence). Between the trimmed V and J ends, which lost 5 bases and 5 bases, there was a span of 16 bases. The CDR3 nucleotides are TGTGCCAGCAGCAAGGGGGTTGAGGGCCACGAGCAGTACTTC. Translated: CASSKGVEGHEQYF.

This clonotype was seen more than once but under ten times. The gene calls are TRBV28 and TRBJ2-1; D gene uncertain. CDR1 MDHEN and CDR2 SYDVKM come from the germline V gene. The CDR3 sequence is 13 residues long. The ends were cut back, 2 bases at V and 9 bases at J, with 11 bases in the middle. The CDR3 here is CASSLGIDLEQFF. CDR3 coding DNA: TGTGCCAGCAGTTTAGGGATAGATCTTGAGCAGTTCTTC.

This clonotype occurred a few times. The chain couples TRBV29-1 to TRBJ1-1; weak D call: TRBD1 (5 bases). V was shortened by 7 bases and J by 1 base, with 13 bases between the two germline ends. CDR1 and CDR2 from the germline V gene are SQVTM and ANQGSEA. The CDR3 runs to 13 residues. This CDR3 is CSAYLGGNTEAFF. Here the CDR3 DNA reads TGCAGCGCTTATCTGGGGGGGAACACTGAAGCTTTCTTT.

In its sample, this clonotype was seen once. This chain connects TRBV9 to TRBJ2-5, with 13 bases that match TRBD2. Germline-derived CDR1 and CDR2 are SGDLS and YYNGEE. Trimming removed 10 bases from V and 5 bases from J; junction bases left unmatched: 11. The CDR3 spans 15 residues. The CDR3: CASTFGTSGMETQYF. The DNA of the CDR3 is TGTGCCTCCACCTTTGGGACTAGCGGGATGGAGACCCAGTACTTC. Using reference TRBV9 and TRBJ2-5 for the parts outside the CDR3, the full variable domain is DSGVTQTPKHLITATGQRVTLRCSPRSGDLSVYWYQQSLDQGLQFLIQYYNGEERAKGNILERFSAQQFPDLHSELNLSSLELGDSALYFCASTFGTSGMETQYFGPGTRLLVL.

CDR3: CSVMGRAYTEAFF. CDR3 sequence (DNA): TGCAGCGTTATGGGCAGGGCGTACACTGAAGCTTTCTTT. This sequence joins TRBV29-1 and TRBJ1-1; D is perhaps TRBD1 (5 bases). The V end lost 5 bases, the J end lost 3 bases, and 13 bases lay between the germline ends. Germline values: CDR1 SQVTM, CDR2 ANQGSEA. The CDR3 extends over 13 amino acids.

This sequence joins TRBV28 and TRBJ2-3; maybe TRBD2 (5 bases). CDR1 is MDHEN, CDR2 SYDVKM, per germline. CDR3 length: 13 amino acids. V gave up 10 bases and J gave up 7 bases, with 18 bases separating them. DNA for the CDR3: TGTGCCACCGCTGGGGAGCGTCGGAATACGCAGTATTTT. The encoded protein is CATAGERRNTQYF.

The chain has TRBV5-4 and TRBJ1-3; 7 positions match TRBD1. The CDR3 is 14 amino acids. The junction had 7 bases not matched to a gene; V was cut back by 4 bases and J by 6 bases. Germline V lookup: CDR1 SGHNT, CDR2 YYREEE (reference sequence). The chain's CDR3 is CASSAGGTENTIYF. DNA for the CDR3: TGTGCCAGCAGCGCGGGAGGGACAGAAAACACCATATATTTT. Based on the CDR3 plus reference TRBV5-4 and TRBJ1-3, the full variable domain is ETGVTQSPTHLIKTRGQQVTLRCSSQSGHNTVSWYQQALGQGPQFIFQYYREEENGRGNFPPRFSGLQFPNYSSELNVNALELDDSALYLCASSAGGTENTIYFGEGSWLTVV.

A remark on this clonotype: One end of the junction fails to match germline, which may point to a read error. The chain joins TRBV25-1 to TRBJ2-7; the D gene is possibly TRBD1 (6 bases). In germline, CDR1 is MGHDK, CDR2 SYGVNS. This CDR3 is 11 amino acids long. Written as DNA, the CDR3 is TGTGCCAGCAGTGACGGGACACACCCTCGCTTC. Amino acid sequence: CASSDGTHPRF.

This clonotype was detected only a few times. In DNA, the CDR3 is TGTGCCAGCAGCCCCGGAGGGGCGCCCGGGGAGCTGTTTTTT. Translated: CASSPGGAPGELFF. The chain uses TRBV9 and TRBJ2-2; tentative D call: TRBD2 (6 bases). The V end lost 4 bases, the J end lost 6 bases, and 13 bases lay between the germline ends. Germline V lookup: CDR1 SGDLS, CDR2 YYNGEE. The CDR3 is made up of 14 amino acids.

The V and J genes are TRBV12-3 or TRBV12-4 and TRBJ1-5; TRBD1 aligns across 9 bases. V dropped 5 bases and J dropped 6; count of bases not matched to a gene: 5. The length of the CDR3 is 14 residues. CDR3 DNA sequence: TGTGCCAGCAGTCGAACAGGGGGCACTCAGCCCCAGCATTTT. Its protein product is CASSRTGGTQPQHF.

This clonotype has more than one count but fewer than ten. The chain has TRBV20-1 and TRBJ2-7, with no clear D. In germline, CDR1 is DFQATT, CDR2 SNEGSKA (reference sequence). This CDR3 is 13 amino acids long. Trimming took 3 bases from V and 1 from J, leaving 10 bases between them. The CDR3 spells CSASAVGSYEQYF. The CDR3 DNA reads as TGCAGTGCTAGTGCGGTGGGATCCTACGAGCAGTACTTC.

The chain joins TRBV5-6 to TRBJ2-3; D ambiguous. Germline loops: CDR1 SGHDT, CDR2 YYEEEE. V was trimmed by 2 bases and J by 2 bases, leaving 12 bases between them. The CDR3 has 15 amino acids. The CDR3 DNA is TGTGCCAGCAGCTTAGGAAGCGTTAACACAGATACGCAGTATTTT. It is translated as CASSLGSVNTDTQYF.

This clonotype was seen a few times. V is TRBV6-2 or TRBV6-3 and J is TRBJ1-1; D is unresolved. The CDR3 covers 13 residues. Trimming took off 6 bases at V and 6 bases at J, with 14 bases between the two ends. Per germline, CDR1 MNHEY and CDR2 SVGEGT. The CDR3 nucleotides read TGTGCCAGCAGCCCGATGGGCATCCCTGAAGCTTTCTTT. As protein: CASSPMGIPEAFF.

The V gene is TRBV5-1, the J gene TRBJ2-7; D unclear. This CDR3 is built from 12 residues. V was cut by 0 bases and J by 5 bases, with 6 bases left in between. Germline assignment: CDR1 SGHRS and CDR2 YFSETQ. DNA of the CDR3: TGCGCCAGCAGCTTGGTGGAGCACGAGCAGTACTTC. Its protein product is CASSLVEHEQYF.

For the CDR3, the DNA is TGTGCCAGCAGCTTATACGGAACACTAGCGGGAGGAAGCAATGAGCAGTTCTTC. Its translation: CASSLYGTLAGGSNEQFF. V and J are TRBV11-2 and TRBJ2-1, with 12 bases matching TRBD2. This CDR3 has 18 amino acids. Germline V gene lookup returns CDR1 SGHAT and CDR2 FQNNGV. V was pared by 2 bases and J by 6 bases, with 11 bases of the junction left unmatched.

This clonotype came up a few times. This sequence joins TRBV5-1 and TRBJ2-6; D unresolved. V was trimmed by 2 bases and J by 0 bases, leaving 9 bases between them. CDR1 SGHRS and CDR2 YFSETQ come from the germline V gene. This CDR3 region has 16 residues. The CDR3 coding sequence is TGCGCCAGCAGCTTTGGACCGAACTCTGGGGCCAACGTCCTGACTTTC. Translated, it gives CASSFGPNSGANVLTF.

This chain links TRBV4-2 with TRBJ2-2; the match to TRBD2 covers 11 bases. The CDR3 extends over 16 amino acids. V lost 1 base and J lost 8; bases outside the gene matches: 6. Germline loops: CDR1 LGHNA, CDR2 YNFKEQ. The CDR3 region is CASSQGLAGIGGELFF. As DNA, the CDR3 is TGTGCCAGCAGCCAAGGACTAGCGGGGATAGGAGGGGAGCTGTTTTTT.

This chain uses TRBV7-2 with TRBJ2-5; D unresolved. Trimming took off 1 base at V and 5 bases at J, with 11 bases between the two ends. Germline lookup yields CDR1 SGHTA and CDR2 FQGNSA. This CDR3 contains 14 residues. The CDR3 nucleotides read TGTGCCAGCAGCTTAGAATATAGTAGCGAGACCCAGTACTTC. Its protein product is CASSLEYSSETQYF.